Shown below are 32 T cell receptor beta chains from a single sample sequenced in a study of blood T cells in healthy people across ages. A sample-barcoded 5' primer and a J-beta primer mix were used in a second PCR of about 7 to 11 cycles. Each CDR3 protein gets one entry after TCRdb re-called the 5' RACE reads with MiXCR. The repertoire consists of fewer than 2,000,000 distinct CDR3 sequences, with around 40% occurring once and the leading ten covering approximately 22%. The sequencing sample was made of blood. Every receptor here comes from a human donor in good health.

The chain joins TRBV6-1 to TRBJ1-5; TRBD1 might be the D (6 bases). There are 17 residues in the CDR3. Trimming took 3 bases from V and 4 from J, leaving 19 bases between them. CDR1 MNHNS and CDR2 SASEGT come from the germline V gene. In nucleotides, the CDR3 is TGTGCCAGCAGTGAGTCCCCGGGGGCAGTAGGTAATCAGCCCCAGCATTTT. Protein product: CASSESPGAVGNQPQHF.

This clonotype was picked up a small number of times. V is TRBV20-1 and J is TRBJ2-5; 9 nucleotides agree with TRBD1. V was pared by 2 bases and J by 5 bases, with 12 bases of the junction left unmatched. The germline V gene has CDR1 DFQATT and CDR2 SNEGSKA (reference sequence). This CDR3 contains 16 residues. The DNA for the CDR3 is TGCAGTGCTAGATCGGGATGGGACAGGGTAGGGGAGACCCAGTACTTC. This sequence encodes CSARSGWDRVGETQYF.

This clonotype appeared a few times. The chain has TRBV7-2 and TRBJ2-1; D is perhaps TRBD1 (5 bases). This CDR3 contains 17 residues. The V end lost 5 bases, the J end lost 1 base, and 18 bases lay between the germline ends. In germline, CDR1 is SGHTA, CDR2 FQGNSA. The CDR3 sequence is CASSRRDSFSSYNEQFF. The DNA of the CDR3 is TGTGCCAGCAGCCGGCGTGACAGCTTTAGTTCCTACAATGAGCAGTTCTTC.

V and J are TRBV4-2 and TRBJ2-1; the D gene is possibly TRBD1 (5 bases). There are 15 residues in the CDR3. The V gene's germline CDR1 is LGHNA and CDR2 YNFKEQ. Trimming removed 0 bases at V and 8 bases at J, with 14 bases between. The CDR3 DNA reads as TGTGCCAGCAGCCAAGATCGAGGAAGGGGCGATGAGCAGTTCTTC. Translated, it gives CASSQDRGRGDEQFF.

This clonotype has more than one count but fewer than ten. This chain connects TRBV5-1 to TRBJ2-7, with 8 bases lining up with TRBD2. The CDR3 sequence is 15 residues long. CDR1 is SGHRS and CDR2 is YFSETQ in the germline V gene. The ends lost 4 bases at V and 5 bases at J; junction bases unmatched: 11. The CDR3: CASSPGTSVWDEQYF. In DNA, the CDR3 is TGCGCCAGCAGCCCTGGGACTAGTGTGTGGGACGAGCAGTACTTC.

The genes are TRBV12-3 or TRBV12-4 and TRBJ2-1; D perhaps matches TRBD2 (5 bases). The CDR3 is 12 residues long. Trimming stripped 7 bases from V and 12 bases from J, with 16 bases between. As DNA, the CDR3 is TGTGCCAGCAACCTCCTAGGAGGAGCGCAGTTCTTC. This sequence encodes CASNLLGGAQFF.

The rearrangement links TRBV12-3 or TRBV12-4 to TRBJ1-4, with 8 positions matching TRBD1. This CDR3 contains 15 residues. With V trimmed by 3 bases and J by 5 bases, 5 bases remained unmatched. The CDR3 region has the DNA TGTGCCAGCAGTTTCTTCAGGGGGCAGAATGAAAAACTGTTTTTT. It codes for CASSFFRGQNEKLFF.

This rearrangement joins TRBV24-1 to TRBJ2-3, with D possibly TRBD2 on 5 matching bases. Germline lookup yields CDR1 KGHDR and CDR2 SFDVKD. The V and J ends lost 9 bases and 3 bases respectively, with 12 bases between them. There are 13 residues in the CDR3. This chain's CDR3 is CATGLPGTDTQYF. The DNA for the CDR3 is TGTGCCACCGGACTCCCGGGAACAGATACGCAGTATTTT.

This clonotype was found a few times. The V call is TRBV20-1, the J call TRBJ2-4; D is perhaps TRBD1 or TRBD2 (5 bases each). V lost 2 bases and J 5 bases, leaving 7 bases between the germline ends. The CDR3 consists of 12 residues. Germline V gene sequence: CDR1 DFQATT, CDR2 SNEGSKA (reference sequence). The CDR3 loop is CSARQGENIQYF. Here the CDR3 DNA reads TGCAGTGCTAGACAGGGAGAAAACATTCAGTACTTC.

The chain links TRBV2 to TRBJ2-1; 8 bases map to TRBD2. The CDR3 contains 17 residues. The junction had 12 bases not matched to a gene; V was cut back by 1 base and J by 7 bases. Germline loops: CDR1 SNHLY, CDR2 FYNNEI. This CDR3 is CASSEELLGAGVNEQFF. The CDR3 region has the DNA TGTGCCAGCAGTGAAGAACTTCTTGGAGCGGGGGTGAATGAGCAGTTCTTC. Based on the CDR3 plus reference TRBV2 and TRBJ2-1, the full variable domain is EPEVTQTPSHQVTQMGQEVILRCVPISNHLYFYWYRQILGQKVEFLVSFYNNEISEKSEIFDDQFSVERPDGSNFTLKIRSTKLEDSAMYFCASSEELLGAGVNEQFFGPGTRLTVL.

This clonotype turned up a few times. As DNA, the CDR3 is TGTGCCATCAGTGAGTCGGGCGGGGGGACCACCTACAATGAGCAGTTCTTC. It specifies CAISESGGGTTYNEQFF. This chain connects TRBV10-3 to TRBJ2-1; 8 bases align to TRBD2. This CDR3 has 17 residues. Germline trimming cut 0 bases from V and 2 bases from J; bases unmatched to any gene: 6. Germline CDR1 ENHRY, CDR2 SYGVKD.

The table lists this clonotype with a few counts. This chain uses TRBV20-1 with TRBJ2-7; D call uncertain. Germline CDR1 and CDR2: DFQATT and SNEGSKA (reference sequence). V was trimmed by 7 bases and J by 1 base, leaving 8 bases between them. This CDR3 is 11 amino acids long. CDR3 protein: CSVPISYEQYF. The CDR3 bases are TGCAGTGTCCCCATTTCCTACGAGCAGTACTTC.

The rearrangement links TRBV4-1 to TRBJ2-5; TRBD1 agrees at 9 bases. The J call may be wrong; the DNA end is better matched by TRBJ2-7. The germline gives CDR1 MGHRA, CDR2 YSYEKL. CDR3 length equals 15 residues. The CDR3 loop is CASSLKTGGSYEQYF. DNA for the CDR3: TGCGCCAGCAGCTTAAAGACAGGGGGTAGCTACGAGCAGTACTTC.

A note on this clonotype: Its ends do not fully match the called genes, so a read error is possible. The rearrangement uses TRBV5-1 and TRBJ2-5, with D perhaps TRBD1 or TRBD2 (5 bases each). Germline CDR1 reads SGHRS; CDR2 reads YFSETQ. The CDR3 totals 13 residues. The CDR3 bases are TGCGCCAGCAGCACCGGGGACCAAGAGGCCCAGTACTTC. It specifies CASSTGDQEAQYF.

The chain joins TRBV7-2 to TRBJ2-7; the match to TRBD2 covers 8 bases. V was clipped by 5 bases and J by 3 bases; unmatched bases: 9. The germline V gene has CDR1 SGHTA and CDR2 FQGNSA. The CDR3 contains 15 residues. In DNA, the CDR3 is TGTGCCAGCAGCCCGCCGGGGGGGGCGCTCTACGAGCAGTACTTC. This gives the protein CASSPPGGALYEQYF.

The rearrangement uses TRBV20-1 and TRBJ1-2; 12 bases line up with TRBD1. This CDR3 comprises 16 residues. Germline loops: CDR1 DFQATT, CDR2 SNEGSKA (reference sequence). The V and J ends lost 6 bases and 7 bases, in that order; junction bases with no gene match: 15. DNA for the CDR3: TGCAGTGCAACCCCTCCTCCGGGACAGGGGGCCGCTGGCTACACCTTC. The encoded protein is CSATPPPGQGAAGYTF.

V usage is TRBV7-2 and J usage is TRBJ2-3, with D possibly TRBD1 on 6 matching bases. This CDR3 region has 15 residues. Germline CDR1 is SGHTA and CDR2 is FQGNSA. V lost 2 bases and J 0 bases, leaving 9 bases between the germline ends. The CDR3 coding sequence is TGTGCCAGCAGCTTACAAGGACAGAGCACAGATACGCAGTATTTT. Encoded protein: CASSLQGQSTDTQYF.

The V gene is TRBV20-1, the J gene TRBJ1-6; weak D call: TRBD1 (5 bases). The germline V gene encodes CDR1 DFQATT and CDR2 SNEGSKA (reference sequence). The V gene lost 4 bases and the J gene lost 7 bases, with 11 bases spanning the gap. CDR3 length: 13 amino acids. The CDR3 bases are TGCAGTGCTAACCGGGACTGGAATTCACCCCTCCACTTT. Translating it yields CSANRDWNSPLHF.

The V call is TRBV29-1, the J call TRBJ1-4; D call uncertain. There are 13 residues in the CDR3. Germline CDR1 is SQVTM and CDR2 is ANQGSEA. The V end lost 5 bases, the J end lost 8 bases, and 15 bases lay between the germline ends. CDR3 residues: CSVRHPSEEKLFF. CDR3 nucleotide sequence: TGCAGCGTTCGGCATCCCTCGGAAGAAAAACTGTTTTTT.

V is TRBV7-9 and J is TRBJ2-5; 10 bases line up with TRBD1. This CDR3 spans 16 amino acids. Looked up from germline, CDR1 is SEHNR and CDR2 is FQNEAQ (reference sequence). V was clipped by 5 bases and J by 9 bases; unmatched bases: 15. CDR3 in DNA: TGTGCCAGCAGCCTAAACGCCGGGACAGGGGACGGTGCCCAGTACTTC. Protein product: CASSLNAGTGDGAQYF. The complete variable domain, with remaining parts taken from reference TRBV7-9 and TRBJ2-5, reads DTGVSQNPRHKITKRGQNVTFRCDPISEHNRLYWYRQTLGQGPEFLTYFQNEAQLEKSRLLSDRFSAERPKGSFSTLEIQRTEQGDSAMYLCASSLNAGTGDGAQYFGPGTRLLVL.

This clonotype appeared a few times. The chain couples TRBV14 to TRBJ2-1, with D perhaps matching TRBD1 or TRBD2 (5 bases each). The germline V gene encodes CDR1 SGHDN and CDR2 FVKESK. The length of the CDR3 is 15 residues. Trimming stripped 2 bases from V and 6 bases from J, with 14 bases between. Here the CDR3 reads CASSQWAGSINEQFF. The CDR3 nucleotides are TGTGCCAGCAGCCAATGGGCAGGGAGTATCAATGAGCAGTTCTTC.

The genes are TRBV20-1 and TRBJ2-4; D perhaps matches TRBD2 (5 bases). The J call may be mistaken, given a closer DNA end match to TRBJ2-7. Germline V CDR1 and CDR2: DFQATT, SNEGSKA (reference sequence). The CDR3 length is 16 residues. For the CDR3, the DNA is TGCAGTGCTAGAGCCATGGATGAAGCGGCTGGTTACGAGCAGTACTTC. Translated: CSARAMDEAAGYEQYF.

The chain joins TRBV6-2 or TRBV6-3 to TRBJ2-1, with a tentative D call TRBD1 (6 bases). The length of the CDR3 is 16 residues. Germline V gives CDR1 MNHEY, CDR2 SVGEGT. Trimming left V 0 bases short and J 9 bases short, with 18 bases between. CDR3 residues: CASSYSKGRGKGEQFF. CDR3 nucleotide sequence: TGTGCCAGCAGTTACTCGAAGGGCAGGGGTAAGGGTGAGCAGTTCTTC.

J is TRBJ1-5 and V is TRBV10-3, with D tentatively TRBD1 (5 bases). The CDR3 has 13 residues. The ends were cut back, 6 bases at V and 8 bases at J, with 14 bases in the middle. Germline assignment: CDR1 ENHRY and CDR2 SYGVKD. The CDR3 loop is CAIRRDEIEPQHF. The CDR3 DNA sequence: TGTGCCATCAGAAGGGACGAAATAGAGCCCCAGCATTTT.

The chain is built from TRBV11-1 and TRBJ2-1, with D perhaps matching TRBD2 (6 bases). The CDR3 length is 16 residues. V was cut by 7 bases and J by 8 bases, with 24 bases left in between. Germline lookup yields CDR1 SGHAT and CDR2 FQDESV (reference sequence). The CDR3 bases are TGTGCCAGCAACGGGCGGGACTCCCTAAGTGTGGATGAGCAGTTCTTC. Its protein product is CASNGRDSLSVDEQFF.

The chain links TRBV29-1 to TRBJ1-3, with D hard to call. CDR1 SQVTM and CDR2 ANQGSEA come from the germline V gene. This CDR3 has 12 amino acids. Trimming took off 1 base at V and 0 bases at J, with 1 base between the two ends. The CDR3 region is CSVEVSGNTIYF. In DNA form, the CDR3 reads TGCAGCGTTGAAGTCTCTGGAAACACCATATATTTT.

The chain carries TRBV20-1 and TRBJ1-5; 9 bases are shared with TRBD1. Germline lookup yields CDR1 DFQATT and CDR2 SNEGSKA (reference sequence). CDR3 length equals 13 residues. J lost 6 bases, V lost 6 bases, and 6 bases had no gene match. The CDR3 DNA sequence: TGCAGTGCCTCGACAGGGGGGAGTCAGCCCCAGCATTTT. As protein: CSASTGGSQPQHF.

The CDR3 nucleotides read TGCGCCAGCAGCTTGGGGGGAGCCCGGGCAGGGCTGTCTAATGAAAAACTGTTTTTT. It specifies CASSLGGARAGLSNEKLFF. The rearrangement links TRBV5-1 to TRBJ1-4, with a weak D call TRBD1 (5 bases). Trimming took 0 bases from V and 3 from J, leaving 21 bases between them. The CDR3 is made up of 19 amino acids. Germline loops: CDR1 SGHRS, CDR2 YFSETQ.

As to this clonotype: The junction shows a germline mismatch at one end, possibly a read error. The chain recombines TRBV12-3 or TRBV12-4 with TRBJ1-1; tentatively, D is TRBD1 (5 bases). The CDR3 sequence is 12 residues long. The CDR3, as DNA: TGTGCTAGCAGGGTCTTTACCACTGAAGCTTTCTTT. Translation: CASRVFTTEAFF.

This clonotype appeared a few times. This chain uses TRBV27 with TRBJ1-2, with D perhaps matching TRBD1 (5 bases). The CDR3 sequence is 15 residues long. Trimming left V 2 bases short and J 6 bases short, with 16 bases between. Germline V gene sequence: CDR1 MNHEY, CDR2 SMNVEV (reference sequence). The CDR3 sequence is CASSLLGGSTDGYTF. The CDR3 DNA follows: TGTGCCAGCAGTTTACTCGGGGGAAGTACGGATGGCTACACCTTC.

This clonotype has ten or more counts. The chain carries TRBV12-3 or TRBV12-4 and TRBJ2-5; 8 bases match TRBD1. The CDR3 length is 14 residues. The V segment lost 5 bases and the J segment 3 bases; nucleotides outside the gene matches: 5. This chain's CDR3 is CASSVQGEEETQYF. The CDR3 DNA is TGTGCCAGCAGTGTACAGGGGGAGGAAGAGACCCAGTACTTC.

The table lists this clonotype with a few counts. The chain uses TRBV7-9 and TRBJ2-3; 8 bases are a match to TRBD2. The length of the CDR3 is 15 residues. Trimming cost V 5 bases and J 5 bases; bases outside gene matches: 9. The V gene's germline CDR1 is SEHNR and CDR2 FQNEAQ (reference sequence). The CDR3: CASSLGGAMGDTQYF. The CDR3, as DNA: TGTGCCAGCAGCCTCGGGGGGGCTATGGGAGATACGCAGTATTTT.